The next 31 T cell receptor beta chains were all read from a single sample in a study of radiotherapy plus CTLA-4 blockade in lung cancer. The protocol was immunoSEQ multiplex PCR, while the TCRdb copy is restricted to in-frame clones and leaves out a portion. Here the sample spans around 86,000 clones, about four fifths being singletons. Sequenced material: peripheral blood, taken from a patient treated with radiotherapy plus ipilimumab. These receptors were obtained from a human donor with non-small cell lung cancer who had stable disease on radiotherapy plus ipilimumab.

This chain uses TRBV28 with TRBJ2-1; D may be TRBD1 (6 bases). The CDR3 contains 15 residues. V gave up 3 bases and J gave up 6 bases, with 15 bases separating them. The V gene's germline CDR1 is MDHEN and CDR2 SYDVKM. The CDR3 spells CASSLKRGLPNEQFF. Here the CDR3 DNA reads TGTGCCAGCAGTTTGAAAAGGGGGTTACCCAATGAGCAGTTCTTC.

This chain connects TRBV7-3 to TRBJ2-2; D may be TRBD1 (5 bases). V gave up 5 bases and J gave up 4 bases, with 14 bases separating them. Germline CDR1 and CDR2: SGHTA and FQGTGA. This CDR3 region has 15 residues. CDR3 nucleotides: TGTGCCAGCAGCCCCGACGGCAGGGCCACCGGGGAGCTGTTTTTT. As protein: CASSPDGRATGELFF.

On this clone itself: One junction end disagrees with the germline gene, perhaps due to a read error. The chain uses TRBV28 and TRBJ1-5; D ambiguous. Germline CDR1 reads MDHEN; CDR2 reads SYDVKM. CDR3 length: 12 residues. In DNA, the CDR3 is TGTACCAGCAAGGAGAGCAATCAGCCCCAGCATTTT. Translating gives CTSKESNQPQHF.

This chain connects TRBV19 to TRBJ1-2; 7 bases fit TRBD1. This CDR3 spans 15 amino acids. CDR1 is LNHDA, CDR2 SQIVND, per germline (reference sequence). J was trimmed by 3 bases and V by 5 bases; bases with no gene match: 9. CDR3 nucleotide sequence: TGTGCCAGTAGTTTGAGACAGGGACTGGACTATGGCTACACCTTC. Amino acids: CASSLRQGLDYGYTF.

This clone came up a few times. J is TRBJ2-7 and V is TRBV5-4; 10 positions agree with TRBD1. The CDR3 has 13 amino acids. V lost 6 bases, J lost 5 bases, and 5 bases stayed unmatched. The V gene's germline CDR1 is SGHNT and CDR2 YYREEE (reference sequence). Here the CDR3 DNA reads TGTGCCAGCAAGACAGGGGGCAAGAACGAGCAGTACTTC. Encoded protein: CASKTGGKNEQYF.

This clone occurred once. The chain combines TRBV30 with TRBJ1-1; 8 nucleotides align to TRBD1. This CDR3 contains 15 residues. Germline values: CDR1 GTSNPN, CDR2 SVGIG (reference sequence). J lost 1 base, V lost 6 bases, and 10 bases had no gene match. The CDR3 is CACQAGGPRNTEAFF. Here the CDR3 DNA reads TGTGCCTGTCAGGCAGGGGGCCCCAGGAACACTGAAGCTTTCTTT.

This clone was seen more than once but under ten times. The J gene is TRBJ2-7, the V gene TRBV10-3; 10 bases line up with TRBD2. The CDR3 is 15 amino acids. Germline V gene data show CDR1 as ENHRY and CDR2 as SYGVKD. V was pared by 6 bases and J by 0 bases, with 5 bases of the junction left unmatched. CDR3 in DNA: TGTGCCATCAGCTCACTAGCGGGGAACTCCTACGAGCAGTACTTC. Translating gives CAISSLAGNSYEQYF.

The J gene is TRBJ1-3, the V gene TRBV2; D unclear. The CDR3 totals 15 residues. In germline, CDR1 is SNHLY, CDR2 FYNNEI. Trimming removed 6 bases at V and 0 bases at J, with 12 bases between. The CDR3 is CASRPTGFSGNTIYF. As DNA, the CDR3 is TGTGCCAGCAGGCCCACTGGTTTCTCTGGAAACACCATATATTTT.

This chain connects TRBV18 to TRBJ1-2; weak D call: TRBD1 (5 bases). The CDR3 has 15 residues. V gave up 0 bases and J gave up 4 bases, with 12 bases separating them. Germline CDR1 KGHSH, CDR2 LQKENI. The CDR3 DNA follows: TGTGCCAGCTCACCACCTTCCAGGGCGGGCTATGGCTACACCTTC. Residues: CASSPPSRAGYGYTF.

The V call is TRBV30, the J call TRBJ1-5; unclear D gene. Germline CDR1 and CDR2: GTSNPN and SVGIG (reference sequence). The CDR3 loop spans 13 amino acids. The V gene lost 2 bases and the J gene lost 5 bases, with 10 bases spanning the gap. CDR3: CAWSPSRDQPQHF. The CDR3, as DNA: TGTGCCTGGAGTCCCTCACGGGATCAGCCCCAGCATTTT.

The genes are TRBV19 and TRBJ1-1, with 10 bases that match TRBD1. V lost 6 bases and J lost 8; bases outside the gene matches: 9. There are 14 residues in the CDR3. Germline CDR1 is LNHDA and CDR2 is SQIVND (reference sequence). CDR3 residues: CASSRSTGGREAFF. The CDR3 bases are TGTGCCAGTAGCCGGTCGACAGGGGGCAGAGAAGCTTTCTTT.

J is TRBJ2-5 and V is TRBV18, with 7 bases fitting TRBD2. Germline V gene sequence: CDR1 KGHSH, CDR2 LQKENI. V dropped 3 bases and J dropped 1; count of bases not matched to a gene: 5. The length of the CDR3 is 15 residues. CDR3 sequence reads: CASSPRLAPQETQYF. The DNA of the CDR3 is TGTGCCAGCTCACCTAGACTAGCTCCCCAAGAGACCCAGTACTTC.

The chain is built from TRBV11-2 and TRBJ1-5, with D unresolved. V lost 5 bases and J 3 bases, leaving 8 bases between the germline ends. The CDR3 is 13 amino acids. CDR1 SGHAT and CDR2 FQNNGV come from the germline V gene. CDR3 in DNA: TGTGCCAGCAGCCCACAATTCAATCAGCCCCAGCATTTT. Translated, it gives CASSPQFNQPQHF.

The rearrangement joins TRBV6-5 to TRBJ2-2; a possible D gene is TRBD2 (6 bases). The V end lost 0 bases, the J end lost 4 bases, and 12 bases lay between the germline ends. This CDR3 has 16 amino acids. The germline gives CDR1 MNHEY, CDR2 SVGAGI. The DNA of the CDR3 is TGTGCCAGCAGTTACTCGATTGGACTATCCACCGGGGAGCTGTTTTTT. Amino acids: CASSYSIGLSTGELFF.

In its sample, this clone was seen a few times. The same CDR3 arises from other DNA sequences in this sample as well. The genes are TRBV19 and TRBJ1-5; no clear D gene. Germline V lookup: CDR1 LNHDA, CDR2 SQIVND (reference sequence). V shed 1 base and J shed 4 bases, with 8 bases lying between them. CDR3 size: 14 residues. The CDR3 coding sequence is TGTGCCAGTAGTATAGGAGGAAGTAATCAGCCCCAGCATTTT. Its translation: CASSIGGSNQPQHF.

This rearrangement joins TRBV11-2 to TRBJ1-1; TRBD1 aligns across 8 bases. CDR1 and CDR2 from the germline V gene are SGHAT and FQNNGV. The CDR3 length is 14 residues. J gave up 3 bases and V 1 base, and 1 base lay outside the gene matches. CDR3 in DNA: TGTGCCAGCAGCTTAGGACAGGGGTACACTGAAGCTTTCTTT. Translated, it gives CASSLGQGYTEAFF.

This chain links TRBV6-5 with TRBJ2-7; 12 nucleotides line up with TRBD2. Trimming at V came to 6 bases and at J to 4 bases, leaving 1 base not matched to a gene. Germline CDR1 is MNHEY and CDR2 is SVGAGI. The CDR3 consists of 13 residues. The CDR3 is CASRGLAGYEQYF. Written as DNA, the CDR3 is TGTGCCAGCAGAGGACTAGCGGGGTACGAGCAGTACTTC.

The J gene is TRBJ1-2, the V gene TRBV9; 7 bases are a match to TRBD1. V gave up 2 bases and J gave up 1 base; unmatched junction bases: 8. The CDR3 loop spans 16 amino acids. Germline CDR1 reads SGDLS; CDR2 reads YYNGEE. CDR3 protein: CASSVGGQSDNYGYTF. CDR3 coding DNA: TGTGCCAGCAGCGTGGGGGGACAGAGCGATAACTATGGCTACACCTTC.

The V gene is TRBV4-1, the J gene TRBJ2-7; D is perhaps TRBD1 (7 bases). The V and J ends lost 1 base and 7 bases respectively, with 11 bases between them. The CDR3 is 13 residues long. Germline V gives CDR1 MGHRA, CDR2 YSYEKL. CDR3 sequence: CASSQGRGQEQYF. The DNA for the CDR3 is TGCGCCAGCAGCCAAGGGAGGGGGCAAGAGCAGTACTTC.

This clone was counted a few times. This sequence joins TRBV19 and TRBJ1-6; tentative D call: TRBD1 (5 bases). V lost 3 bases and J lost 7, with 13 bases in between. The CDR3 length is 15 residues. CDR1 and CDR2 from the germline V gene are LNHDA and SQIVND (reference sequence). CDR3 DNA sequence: TGTGCCAGTAGTATGTGGCAGGGCCTAAATTCACCCCTCCACTTT. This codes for CASSMWQGLNSPLHF.

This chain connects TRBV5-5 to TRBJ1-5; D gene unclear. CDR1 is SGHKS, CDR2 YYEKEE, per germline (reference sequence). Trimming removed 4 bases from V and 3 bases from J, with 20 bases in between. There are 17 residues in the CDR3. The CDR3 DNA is TGTGCCAGCAGCACGGATGCACAAGGACTGATCAATCAGCCCCAGCATTTT. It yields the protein CASSTDAQGLINQPQHF. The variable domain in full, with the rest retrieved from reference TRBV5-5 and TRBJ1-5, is DAGVTQSPTHLIKTRGQQVTLRCSPISGHKSVSWYQQVLGQGPQFIFQYYEKEERGRGNFPDRFSARQFPNYSSELNVNALLLGDSALYLCASSTDAQGLINQPQHFGDGTRLSIL.

CDR3 bases: TGTGCCAGCAGCGTCACGGGTGGAGCGGGCACGCAGTATTTT. It specifies CASSVTGGAGTQYF. This chain uses TRBV7-3 with TRBJ2-3, with D possibly matching TRBD2 (6 bases). Trimming shortened V by 5 bases and J by 9 bases, and 18 bases separated the two germline ends. The CDR3 is 14 residues long. Germline V lookup: CDR1 SGHTA, CDR2 FQGTGA. Combining the CDR3 with reference TRBV7-3 and TRBJ2-3 gives the whole variable domain GAGVSQTPSNKVTEKGKYVELRCDPISGHTALYWYRQSLGQGPEFLIYFQGTGAADDSGLPNDRFFAVRPEGSVSTLKIQRTERGDSAVYLCASSVTGGAGTQYFGPGTRLTVL.

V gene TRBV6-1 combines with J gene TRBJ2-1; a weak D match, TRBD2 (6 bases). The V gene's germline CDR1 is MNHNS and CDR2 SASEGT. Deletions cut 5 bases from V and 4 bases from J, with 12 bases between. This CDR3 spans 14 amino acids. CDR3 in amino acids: CASSRESLYNEQFF. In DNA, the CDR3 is TGTGCCAGCAGTCGGGAGAGTTTATACAATGAGCAGTTCTTC.

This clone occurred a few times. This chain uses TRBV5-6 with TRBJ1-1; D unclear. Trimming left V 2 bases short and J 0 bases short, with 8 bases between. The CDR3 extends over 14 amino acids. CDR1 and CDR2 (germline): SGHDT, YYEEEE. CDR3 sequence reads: CASSFRSMNTEAFF. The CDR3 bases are TGTGCCAGCAGCTTCAGGTCTATGAACACTGAAGCTTTCTTT.

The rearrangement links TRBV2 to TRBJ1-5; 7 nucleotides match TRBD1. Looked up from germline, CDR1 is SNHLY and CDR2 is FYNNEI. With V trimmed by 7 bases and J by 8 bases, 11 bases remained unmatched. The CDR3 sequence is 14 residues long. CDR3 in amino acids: CASTFSGQVEPQHF. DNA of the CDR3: TGTGCCAGCACCTTTTCAGGACAGGTCGAGCCCCAGCATTTT.

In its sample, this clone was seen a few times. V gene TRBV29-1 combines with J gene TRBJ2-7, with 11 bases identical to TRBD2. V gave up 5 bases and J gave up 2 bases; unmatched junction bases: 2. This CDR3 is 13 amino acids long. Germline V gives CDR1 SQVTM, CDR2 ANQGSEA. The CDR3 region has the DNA TGCAGCGTTTTTAGCGGGAGGGCCTACGAGCAGTACTTC. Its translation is CSVFSGRAYEQYF.

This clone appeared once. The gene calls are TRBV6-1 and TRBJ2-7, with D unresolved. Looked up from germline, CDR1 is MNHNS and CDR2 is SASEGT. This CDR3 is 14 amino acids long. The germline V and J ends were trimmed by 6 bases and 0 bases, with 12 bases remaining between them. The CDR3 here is CASSQDWSSYEQYF. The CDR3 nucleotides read TGTGCCAGCAGCCAAGACTGGAGCTCCTACGAGCAGTACTTC.

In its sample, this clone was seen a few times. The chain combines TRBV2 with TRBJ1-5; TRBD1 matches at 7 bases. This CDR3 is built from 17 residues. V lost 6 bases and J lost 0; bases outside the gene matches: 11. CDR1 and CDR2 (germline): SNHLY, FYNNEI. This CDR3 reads CASSIGQAGYSNQPQHF. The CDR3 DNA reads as TGTGCCAGCAGCATCGGACAGGCGGGATATAGCAATCAGCCCCAGCATTTT. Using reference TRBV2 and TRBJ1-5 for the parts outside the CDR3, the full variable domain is EPEVTQTPSHQVTQMGQEVILRCVPISNHLYFYWYRQILGQKVEFLVSFYNNEISEKSEIFDDQFSVERPDGSNFTLKIRSTKLEDSAMYFCASSIGQAGYSNQPQHFGDGTRLSIL.

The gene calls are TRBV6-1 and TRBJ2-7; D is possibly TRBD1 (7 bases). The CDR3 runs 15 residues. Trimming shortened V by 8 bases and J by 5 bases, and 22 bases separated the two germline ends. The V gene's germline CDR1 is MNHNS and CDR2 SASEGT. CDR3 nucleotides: TGTGCCAGCGGAGGGGGCGCACATGGTGGGAACGAGCAGTACTTC. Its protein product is CASGGGAHGGNEQYF.

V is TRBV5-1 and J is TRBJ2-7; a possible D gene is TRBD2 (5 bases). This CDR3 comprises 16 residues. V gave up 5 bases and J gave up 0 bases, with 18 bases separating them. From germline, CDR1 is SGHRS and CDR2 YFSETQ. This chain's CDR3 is CASSQVGGPSSYEQYF. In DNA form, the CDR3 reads TGCGCCAGCAGTCAGGTAGGCGGGCCCAGCTCCTACGAGCAGTACTTC.

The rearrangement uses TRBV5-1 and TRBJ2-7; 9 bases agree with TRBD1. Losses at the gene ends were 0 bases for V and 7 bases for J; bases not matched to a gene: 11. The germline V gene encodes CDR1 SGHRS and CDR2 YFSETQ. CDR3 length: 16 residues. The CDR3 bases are TGCGCCAGCAGCTTGGTACCGGGACAGGGACTTGGGGAGCAGTACTTC. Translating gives CASSLVPGQGLGEQYF.